The rows below give T cell receptor beta chains drawn from one sample of a study of T cell responses to AZD1222 COVID-19 vaccine. Clones were read by immunoSEQ multiplex PCR, and TCRdb kept only the in-frame ones, dropping some. The profile shows over 85,000 clones, nearly 90% of them singletons. The material sequenced was peripheral blood, taken on day 0 of AZD1222 vaccination. The receptors stem from an adult in good health. CDR3s include the opening cysteine and the closing phenylalanine or tryptophan. A D gene is named only where the DNA matches it firmly. Not all rows give a size; the values are once, few, many and, for expanded clones, a class.

D	J	V	size	length	CDR3	DNA
-	TRBJ1-5	TRBV12-3/TRBV12-4	-	12	CASRSSGQPQHF	TGTGCCAGCAGGAGCTCAGGCCAGCCCCAGCATTTT
TRBD1	TRBJ1-4	TRBV7-6	once	15	CASSSGQGGNEKLFF	TGTGCCAGCAGCTCCGGACAGGGGGGCAATGAAAAACTGTTTTTT
-	TRBJ1-5	TRBV20-1	-	13	CSASVQENQPQHF	TGCAGTGCTAGTGTACAGGAAAATCAGCCCCAGCATTTT
-	TRBJ1-1	TRBV9	-	14	CASSVGPGVSEAFF	TGTGCCAGCAGCGTAGGTCCAGGGGTCTCTGAAGCTTTCTTT
-	TRBJ1-6	TRBV3-1/TRBV3-2	-	13	CASSQGLNSPLHF	TGTGCCAGCAGTCAGGGACTCAATTCACCCCTCCACTTT
TRBD1	TRBJ1-2	TRBV7-9	-	14	CASSSRGSRYGYTF	TGTGCCAGCAGCTCCAGGGGGTCTAGGTATGGCTACACCTTC
-	TRBJ2-7	TRBV9	-	13	CASSVGSSYEQYF	TGTGCCAGCAGCGTAGGGTCTTCCTACGAGCAGTACTTC
-	TRBJ1-2	TRBV6-4	few	15	CASSPGGSESYGYTF	TGTGCCAGCAGCCCGGGGGGGTCCGAGTCCTATGGCTACACCTTC
-	TRBJ2-5	TRBV7-2	-	16	CASSPLRGGVQETQYF	TGTGCCAGCAGCCCCCTGAGGGGGGGGGTTCAAGAGACCCAGTACTTC
-	TRBJ1-5	TRBV4-1	-	15	CASSQDIGPDQPQHF	TGCGCCAGCAGCCAAGACATAGGGCCGGATCAGCCCCAGCATTTT
-	TRBJ2-5	TRBV18	-	15	CASSPQFGGQETQYF	TGTGCCAGCTCACCACAGTTTGGCGGACAAGAGACCCAGTACTTC
-	TRBJ2-7	TRBV6-2/TRBV6-3	-	13	CASSYSAGYEQYF	TGTGCCAGCAGTTACTCAGCCGGGTACGAGCAGTACTTC
-	TRBJ1-6	TRBV7-2	-	17	CASTDDPAGSYNSPLHF	TGTGCCAGCACCGACGACCCTGCGGGCTCCTATAATTCACCCCTCCACTTT
TRBD2	TRBJ2-7	TRBV3-1/TRBV3-2	-	14	CASSQVGGVHEQYF	TGTGCCAGCAGCCAAGTGGGGGGGGTACACGAGCAGTACTTC
-	TRBJ2-7	TRBV5-6	-	15	CASSLVGRTSYEQYF	TGTGCCAGCAGCTTGGTAGGCCGAACCTCCTACGAGCAGTACTTC
TRBD1	TRBJ1-1	TRBV9	-	15	CASSPQGQPNTEAFF	TGTGCCAGCAGCCCCCAGGGACAGCCAAACACTGAAGCTTTCTTT
TRBD2	TRBJ2-2	TRBV28	-	15	CAIHSGGYNTGELFF	TGTGCCATCCATAGCGGGGGGTACAACACCGGGGAGCTGTTTTTT
-	TRBJ2-7	TRBV30	-	16	CAWSITPGGSSSEQYF	TGTGCCTGGAGTATAACACCCGGGGGCTCCTCGTCCGAGCAGTACTTC
TRBD2	TRBJ2-1	TRBV7-9	-	14	CASSLVGTKNEQFF	TGTGCCAGCAGCTTAGTCGGGACTAAGAATGAGCAGTTCTTC
TRBD1	TRBJ2-7	TRBV10-3	-	14	CAISRDRGSHEQYF	TGTGCCATCAGTCGGGACAGGGGGAGCCACGAGCAGTACTTC
-	TRBJ2-2	TRBV9	-	14	CASSVEGVSGELFF	TGTGCCAGCAGCGTAGAAGGGGTATCCGGGGAGCTGTTTTTT
-	TRBJ1-2	TRBV9	-	16	CASSVAPGRTNYGYTF	TGTGCCAGCAGCGTAGCCCCCGGACGGACTAACTATGGCTACACCTTC
-	TRBJ2-1	TRBV6-5	once	15	CASSYGGGASNEQFF	TGTGCCAGCAGTTACGGTGGGGGGGCATCCAATGAGCAGTTCTTC
-	TRBJ1-5	TRBV14	-	13	CASSQQGNQPQHF	TGTGCCAGCAGCCAGCAGGGAAATCAGCCCCAGCATTTT
-	TRBJ1-2	TRBV29-1	-	12	CSVEEGQGGYTF	TGCAGCGTTGAAGAGGGGCAGGGTGGCTACACCTTC
-	TRBJ2-7	TRBV7-2	-	14	CASSPRTGTYEQYF	TGTGCCAGCAGCCCCCGGACGGGAACCTACGAGCAGTACTTC
-	TRBJ1-6	TRBV18	-	14	CASSPGVAGSPLHF	TGTGCCAGCTCACCAGGGGTGGCGGGATCACCCCTCCACTTT
TRBD2	TRBJ2-1	TRBV18	-	16	CASSPASGVSYNEQFF	TGTGCCAGCTCACCAGCTAGCGGGGTCTCCTACAATGAGCAGTTCTTC